The clone carrying this T cell receptor (beta chain) was picked up a small number of times. Its matching antigen is unknown. The CDR3 totals 14 residues. Trimming pared 10 bases from V and 7 bases from J, leaving 22 bases between. Germline loops: CDR1 SNHLY, CDR2 FYNNEI. This sample is drawn from a study of T-cell memory formation after mild COVID-19. General study results and limits: Nothing confirmed that second-wave clones peaking on day 37 were specific for SARS-CoV-2. Researchers found some responding clones in pre-infection memory, a sign that cross-reactive memory joined.

A single record per CDR3 protein comes from TCRdb applying MiXCR to the 5' RACE reads. The table has 350,000 or so distinct CDR3 sequences, about 20% seen once. This TCR was sampled from a man between 18 and 29 years old who had mild COVID-19 (a few samples of this study predate the infection). Cell type and time point are not known. V gene TRBV2 combines with J gene TRBJ1-1; the D gene is possibly TRBD1 (6 bases). Sequencing was carried out using PBMCs or a T cell subset sorted from them (not recorded which). This chain's CDR3 is CAITGRGGDFEAFF. The CDR3 DNA reads as TGTGCCATCACAGGGAGGGGAGGAGATTTTGAAGCTTTCTTT.